This T cell receptor (beta chain) was documented in a study of cytomegalovirus exposure and HLA in healthy donors. Findings and caveats of the study: Most CMV-associated TCR beta chains appeared HLA-restricted in a later analysis. With later analysis, a missense DCLRE1C variant became linked to TCR beta V- and J-gene trimming. The presence/absence work took it that sequencing depth was about the same across donors.

Note on this clone: Its antigen is unidentified.

CDR3 size: 16 residues. Germline values: CDR1 SGHRS, CDR2 YFSETQ. V trimming: 1 base; J trimming: 3 bases; junction bases outside the gene matches: 9. 60 Vbeta and 13 Jbeta primers were used in PCR. Per the study methods: In a later analysis, around 11 million of tens of millions of unique beta chains occurred in at least two donors. The assay was immunoSEQ multiplex PCR, and TCRdb's table has in-frame clones only and misses some. V, J and clone size were drawn from that table, and D and trimming were deduced from the DNA. Of approximately 150,000 clones listed, more than 75% are singletons. Material: PBMCs. The chain is built from TRBV5-1 and TRBJ1-1; TRBD1 matches 7 bases. This clonotype was obtained from a man aged 18 to 29 in good health and CMV-seropositive. CDR3 nucleotides: TGCGCCAGCAGCTTGATTGCAGGGGGTAGGTACACTGAAGCTTTCTTT. This encodes CASSLIAGGRYTEAFF.